The 3 T cell receptor beta chains given below trace back to one sample, sequenced in a study of neurological immune-mediated disorders. In TCRdb, the 5' RACE reads were re-called with MiXCR into one record per CDR3 protein. The table shows 70,000 or so distinct CDR3 sequences, with 2.5% to 4% occurring only once. Input material: PBMCs. Every receptor here comes from a woman between 50 and 59 years old with multiple sclerosis.

In this sample, this clonotype turned up many times. The chain is built from TRBV6-5 and TRBJ2-4, with a weak D call TRBD2 (6 bases). Germline-derived CDR1 and CDR2 are MNHEY and SVGAGI. CDR3 length equals 15 residues. Trimming pared 0 bases from V and 0 bases from J, leaving 6 bases between. CDR3 in DNA: TGTGCCAGCAGTTACTCGGGACTAGCCAAAAACATTCAGTACTTC. It translates to CASSYSGLAKNIQYF.

Of note for this clonotype: A much more abundant neighbour one base away suggests this may be a read error. The gene calls are TRBV20-1 and TRBJ1-1, with a tentative D call TRBD1 (5 bases). The CDR3 has 13 residues. The V end was cut by 5 bases, the J end by 1 base, with 11 bases between. Germline loops: CDR1 DFQATT, CDR2 SNEGSKA (reference sequence). The CDR3 sequence: CSAHRGRNTEAFF. The CDR3 DNA reads TGCAGTGCTCACCGGGGGAGGAACACTGAAGCTTTCTTT.

This clonotype was picked up many times. The V and J genes are TRBV5-1 and TRBJ2-2; D is unclear. Trimming left V 4 bases short and J 1 base short, with 2 bases between. The CDR3 has 12 residues. Germline V gene lookup returns CDR1 SGHRS and CDR2 YFSETQ. The CDR3 DNA follows: TGCGCCAGCAGCGAGAACACCGGGGAGCTGTTTTTT. It encodes CASSENTGELFF.